These 11 T cell receptor beta chains originate from one sample sequenced in a study of cytomegalovirus exposure and HLA in healthy donors. The PCR had 60 Vbeta and 13 Jbeta primers. Sequenced by immunoSEQ multiplex PCR; TCRdb stores in-frame clones only, minus some. The repertoire consists of approximately 120,000 clones, with more than 15% occurring once and the leading ten covering roughly 3%. Sample: PBMCs. These receptors all stem from a female donor in good health and CMV-seropositive.

The chain employs TRBV7-8 and TRBJ2-7, with 7 bases aligning to TRBD2. Germline V lookup: CDR1 SGHVS, CDR2 FQNEAQ. Trimming at V came to 2 bases and at J to 2 bases, leaving 9 bases not matched to a gene. The CDR3 sequence is 16 residues long. The chain's CDR3 is CASSLWEGNTPYEQYF. The CDR3 DNA sequence: TGTGCCAGCAGCTTATGGGAGGGGAATACGCCCTACGAGCAGTACTTC.

The sample holds a few counts of this clone. J is TRBJ2-3 and V is TRBV5-1, with 11 bases that match TRBD2. Germline loops: CDR1 SGHRS, CDR2 YFSETQ. CDR3 size: 15 residues. Trimming at V came to 7 bases and at J to 5 bases, leaving 9 bases not matched to a gene. The CDR3 reads CASQLAGVRIDTQYF. The CDR3 region has the DNA TGCGCCAGCCAACTAGCGGGAGTTAGGATAGATACGCAGTATTTT.

This clone was seen more than once but under ten times. The rearrangement joins TRBV7-9 to TRBJ2-5; weak D call: TRBD2 (6 bases). Trimming took 7 bases from V and 2 from J, leaving 11 bases between them. Germline CDR1 SEHNR, CDR2 FQNEAQ (reference sequence). The CDR3 is made up of 13 amino acids. CDR3 loop: CASNGLRQETQYF. The CDR3, as DNA: TGTGCCAGCAATGGACTAAGGCAAGAGACCCAGTACTTC.

In this sample, this clone turned up a few times. The genes are TRBV28 and TRBJ2-7; 10 bases fit TRBD2. The CDR3 length is 15 residues. CDR1 MDHEN and CDR2 SYDVKM come from the germline V gene. V lost 6 bases to trimming and J lost 5 bases; unmatched junction nucleotides: 10. CDR3 DNA: TGTGCCAGCAGGTTAGCGGGAGGCCCCCTCCACGAGCAGTACTTC. Translation gives CASRLAGGPLHEQYF.

The chain is built from TRBV7-9 and TRBJ2-7; TRBD2 might be the D (5 bases). CDR1 and CDR2 from the germline V gene are SEHNR and FQNEAQ (reference sequence). This CDR3 is built from 13 residues. Trimming took 5 bases from V and 3 from J, leaving 11 bases between them. The CDR3 sequence: CASSTGKSYEQYF. As DNA, the CDR3 is TGTGCCAGCAGCACCGGGAAAAGCTACGAGCAGTACTTC.

This clone was seen a few times. This sequence joins TRBV2 and TRBJ2-7, with 7 bases lining up with TRBD2. The trim removed 10 bases at V and 0 bases at J, leaving 9 bases unmatched. Germline V gene lookup returns CDR1 SNHLY and CDR2 FYNNEI. There are 14 residues in the CDR3. The CDR3 is CATRISGDSYEQYF. Written as DNA, the CDR3 is TGTGCCACCCGAATAAGCGGGGACTCCTACGAGCAGTACTTC.

The chain couples TRBV9 to TRBJ2-7; 10 bases line up with TRBD1. Losses at the gene ends were 3 bases for V and 9 bases for J; bases not matched to a gene: 15. The CDR3 is made up of 16 amino acids. Germline V lookup: CDR1 SGDLS, CDR2 YYNGEE. For the CDR3, the DNA is TGTGCCAGCAGCGCGACAGGGGGCGCAGAGGTATCGGTGCAGTACTTC. Translation gives CASSATGGAEVSVQYF.

This clone was counted a few times. J is TRBJ2-5 and V is TRBV6-1; 9 nucleotides match TRBD1. Germline V gene sequence: CDR1 MNHNS, CDR2 SASEGT. The CDR3 runs to 14 residues. The J segment lost 5 bases and the V segment lost 7 bases, leaving 8 bases of the junction unmatched. CDR3: CASNNRGLGETQYF. The CDR3, as DNA: TGTGCCAGCAATAACAGGGGGCTGGGGGAGACCCAGTACTTC.

This clone was observed a handful of times. The chain recombines TRBV25-1 with TRBJ2-5; TRBD2 matches 10 bases. The CDR3 covers 16 residues. The ends lost 3 bases at V and 2 bases at J; junction bases unmatched: 6. Germline values: CDR1 MGHDK, CDR2 SYGVNS. The CDR3 DNA reads TGTGCCAGCAGTGACCTACTAGCGGGGTATCAAGAGACCCAGTACTTC. Amino acid sequence: CASSDLLAGYQETQYF.

The rearrangement uses TRBV27 and TRBJ2-2, with D perhaps matching TRBD2 (6 bases). The germline CDR1 and CDR2 sequences are MNHEY and SMNVEV (reference sequence). The CDR3 sequence is 17 residues long. V lost 10 bases, J lost 1 base, and 22 bases lay in between. The CDR3 loop reads CAITHLTGLRNTGELFF. The CDR3 coding sequence is TGTGCCATCACACATCTAACGGGACTTCGGAACACCGGGGAGCTGTTTTTT.

This clone was detected a few times. CDR3 sequence (DNA): TGTGCCTGGGGGCTAGCGGGAGCCTCACGCACAGATACGCAGTATTTT. Residues: CAWGLAGASRTDTQYF. The chain joins TRBV30 to TRBJ2-3; TRBD2 agrees at 10 bases. The CDR3 totals 16 residues. V lost 5 bases, J lost 1 base, and 9 bases stayed unmatched. CDR1 and CDR2 from the germline V gene are GTSNPN and SVGIG (reference sequence).